These 3 T cell receptor beta chains share one sample of origin, sequenced in a study of blood T cell repertoires in COVID-19. Measured with immunoSEQ multiplex PCR; TCRdb has only the in-frame clones, and not every one. The table includes some 250,000 clones, roughly 84% detected once. Sequences were obtained from peripheral blood. These TCRs come from a young woman with acute or convalescent COVID-19.

This rearrangement joins TRBV6-1 to TRBJ2-7; no firm D call. Germline lookup yields CDR1 MNHNS and CDR2 SASEGT. The V gene lost 0 bases and the J gene lost 0 bases, with 3 bases spanning the gap. The CDR3 sequence is 13 residues long. The CDR3 sequence is CASSEANSYEQYF. The CDR3 nucleotides read TGTGCCAGCAGTGAAGCTAACTCCTACGAGCAGTACTTC.

This clone showed up just a few times. The J gene is TRBJ2-1, the V gene TRBV6-5; 8 bases agree with TRBD1. The ends lost 9 bases at V and 4 bases at J; junction bases unmatched: 5. This CDR3 has 13 amino acids. In germline, CDR1 is MNHEY, CDR2 SVGAGI. The CDR3 region has the DNA TGTGCCAGTGGGACAGGCTATTACAATGAGCAGTTCTTC. Its translation is CASGTGYYNEQFF.

The rearrangement joins TRBV5-6 to TRBJ1-3; 9 bases align to TRBD1. J was trimmed by 5 bases and V by 4 bases; bases with no gene match: 13. The germline CDR1 and CDR2 sequences are SGHDT and YYEEEE. CDR3 length: 17 amino acids. CDR3: CASSPPERGQGRNTIYF. CDR3 in DNA: TGTGCCAGCAGCCCGCCAGAGAGAGGACAGGGGAGAAACACCATATATTTT.